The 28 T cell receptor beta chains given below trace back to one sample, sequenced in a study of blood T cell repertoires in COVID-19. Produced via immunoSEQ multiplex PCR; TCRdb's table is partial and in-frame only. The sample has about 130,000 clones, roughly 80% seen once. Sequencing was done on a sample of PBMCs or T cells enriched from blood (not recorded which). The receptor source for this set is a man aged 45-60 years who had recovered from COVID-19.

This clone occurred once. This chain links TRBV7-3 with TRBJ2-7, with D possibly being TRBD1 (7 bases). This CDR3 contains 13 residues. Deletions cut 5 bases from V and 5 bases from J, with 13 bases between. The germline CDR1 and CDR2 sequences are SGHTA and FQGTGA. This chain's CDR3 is CASSPGGTDEQYF. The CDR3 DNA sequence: TGTGCCAGCAGCCCCGGCGGGACAGACGAGCAGTACTTC. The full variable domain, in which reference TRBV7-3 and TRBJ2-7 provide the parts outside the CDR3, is GAGVSQTPSNKVTEKGKYVELRCDPISGHTALYWYRQSLGQGPEFLIYFQGTGAADDSGLPNDRFFAVRPEGSVSTLKIQRTERGDSAVYLCASSPGGTDEQYFGPGTRLTVT.

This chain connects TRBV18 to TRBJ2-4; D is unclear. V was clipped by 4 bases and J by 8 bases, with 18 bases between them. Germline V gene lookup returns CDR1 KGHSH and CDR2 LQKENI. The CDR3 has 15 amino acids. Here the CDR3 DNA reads TGTGCCAGCTCACTCCAGATGGGCGCGACGGACATTCAGTACTTC. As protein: CASSLQMGATDIQYF.

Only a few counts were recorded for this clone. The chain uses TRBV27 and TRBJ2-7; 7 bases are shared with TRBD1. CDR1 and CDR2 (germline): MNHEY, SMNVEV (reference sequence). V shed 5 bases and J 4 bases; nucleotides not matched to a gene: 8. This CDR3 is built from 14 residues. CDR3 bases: TGTGCCAGCAGTCCTCGGGACAGATCGTACGAGCAGTACTTC. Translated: CASSPRDRSYEQYF.

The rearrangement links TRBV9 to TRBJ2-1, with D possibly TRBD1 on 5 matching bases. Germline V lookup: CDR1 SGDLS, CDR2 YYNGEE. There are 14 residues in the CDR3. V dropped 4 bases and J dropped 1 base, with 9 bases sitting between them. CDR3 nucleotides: TGTGCCAGCAGCCCAAGACAGTCCTACAATGAGCAGTTCTTC. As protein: CASSPRQSYNEQFF. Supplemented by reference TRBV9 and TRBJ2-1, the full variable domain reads DSGVTQTPKHLITATGQRVTLRCSPRSGDLSVYWYQQSLDQGLQFLIQYYNGEERAKGNILERFSAQQFPDLHSELNLSSLELGDSALYFCASSPRQSYNEQFFGPGTRLTVL.

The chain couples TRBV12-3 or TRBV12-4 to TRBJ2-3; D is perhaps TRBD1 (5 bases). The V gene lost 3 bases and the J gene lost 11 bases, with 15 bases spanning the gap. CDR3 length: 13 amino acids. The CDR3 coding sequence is TGTGCCAGCAGTTTTCTCAGGGAAGTTCGGCAGTATTTT. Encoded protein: CASSFLREVRQYF.

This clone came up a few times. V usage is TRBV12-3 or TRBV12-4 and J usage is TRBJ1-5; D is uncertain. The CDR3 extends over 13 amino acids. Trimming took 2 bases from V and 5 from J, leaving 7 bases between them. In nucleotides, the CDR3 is TGTGCCAGCAGTTTAACTGTTTATCAGCCCCAGCATTTT. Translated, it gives CASSLTVYQPQHF.

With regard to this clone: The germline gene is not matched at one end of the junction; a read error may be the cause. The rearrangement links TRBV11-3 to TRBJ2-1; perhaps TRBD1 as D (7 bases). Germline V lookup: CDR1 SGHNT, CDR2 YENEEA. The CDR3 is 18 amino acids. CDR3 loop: CASSLDQGGTAGNNGQFF. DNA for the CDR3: TGTGCCAGCAGCTTAGATCAGGGCGGGACAGCGGGTAACAATGGGCAGTTCTTC.

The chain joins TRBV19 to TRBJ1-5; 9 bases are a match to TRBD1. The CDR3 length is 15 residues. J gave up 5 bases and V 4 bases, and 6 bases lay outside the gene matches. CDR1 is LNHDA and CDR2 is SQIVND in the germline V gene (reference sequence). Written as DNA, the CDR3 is TGTGCCAGTAGTAGGGGACAGGGTGCGTATCAGCCCCAGCATTTT. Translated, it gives CASSRGQGAYQPQHF.

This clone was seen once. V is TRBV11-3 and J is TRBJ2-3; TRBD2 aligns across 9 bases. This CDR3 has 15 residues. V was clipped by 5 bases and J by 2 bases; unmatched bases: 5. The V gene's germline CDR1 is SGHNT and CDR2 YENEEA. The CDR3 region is CASSRAGGFTDTQYF. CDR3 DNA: TGTGCCAGCAGCCGCGCGGGGGGGTTCACAGATACGCAGTATTTT. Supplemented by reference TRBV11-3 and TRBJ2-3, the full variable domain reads EAGVVQSPRYKIIEKKQPVAFWCNPISGHNTLYWYLQNLGQGPELLIRYENEEAVDDSQLPKDRFSAERLKGVDSTLKIQPAELGDSAVYLCASSRAGGFTDTQYFGPGTRLTVL.

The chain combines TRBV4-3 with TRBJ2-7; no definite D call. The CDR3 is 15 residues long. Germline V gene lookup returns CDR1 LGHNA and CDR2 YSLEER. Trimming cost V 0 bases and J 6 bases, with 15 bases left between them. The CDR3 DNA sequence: TGCGCCAGCAGCCAAGATCTGGGCAGCCGACCCGAGCAGTACTTC. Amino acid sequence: CASSQDLGSRPEQYF.

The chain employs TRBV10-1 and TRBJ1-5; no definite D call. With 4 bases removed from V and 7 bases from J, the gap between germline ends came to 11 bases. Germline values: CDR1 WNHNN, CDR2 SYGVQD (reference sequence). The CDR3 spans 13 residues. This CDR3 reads CASSANRVQPQHF. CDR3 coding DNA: TGCGCCAGCAGTGCAAACAGAGTGCAGCCCCAGCATTTT.

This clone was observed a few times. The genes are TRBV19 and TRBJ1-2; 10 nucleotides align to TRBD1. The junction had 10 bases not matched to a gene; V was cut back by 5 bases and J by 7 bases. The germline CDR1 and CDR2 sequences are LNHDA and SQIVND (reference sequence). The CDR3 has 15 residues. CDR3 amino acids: CASSAPGTGAGGYTF. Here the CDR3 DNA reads TGTGCCAGTAGTGCTCCAGGGACAGGGGCTGGTGGCTACACCTTC.

The CDR3 here is CASSTRATGWDQPQHF. CDR3 nucleotides: TGTGCCAGTAGTACCCGGGCGACAGGGTGGGATCAGCCCCAGCATTTT. This sequence joins TRBV19 and TRBJ1-5, with 7 bases that match TRBD1. The CDR3 covers 16 residues. Losses at the gene ends were 4 bases for V and 5 bases for J; bases not matched to a gene: 11. The V gene's germline CDR1 is LNHDA and CDR2 SQIVND (reference sequence). Complete variable domain (other parts from reference TRBV19 and TRBJ1-5): DGGITQSPKYLFRKEGQNVTLSCEQNLNHDAMYWYRQDPGQGLRLIYYSQIVNDFQKGDIAEGYSVSREKKESFPLTVTSAQKNPTAFYLCASSTRATGWDQPQHFGDGTRLSIL.

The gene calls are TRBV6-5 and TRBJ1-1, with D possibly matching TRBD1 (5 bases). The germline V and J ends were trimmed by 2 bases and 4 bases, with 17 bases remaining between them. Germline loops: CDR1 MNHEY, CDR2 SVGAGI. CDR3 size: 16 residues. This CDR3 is CASSYPNKGGGTEAFF. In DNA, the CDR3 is TGTGCCAGCAGTTACCCGAACAAGGGCGGGGGCACTGAAGCTTTCTTT.

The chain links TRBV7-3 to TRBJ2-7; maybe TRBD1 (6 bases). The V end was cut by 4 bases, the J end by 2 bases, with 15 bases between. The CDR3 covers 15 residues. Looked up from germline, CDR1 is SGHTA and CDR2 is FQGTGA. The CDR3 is CASSWGPGVAYEQYF. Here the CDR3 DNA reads TGTGCCAGCAGCTGGGGCCCAGGGGTAGCCTACGAGCAGTACTTC. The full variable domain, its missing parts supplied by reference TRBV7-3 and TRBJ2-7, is GAGVSQTPSNKVTEKGKYVELRCDPISGHTALYWYRQSLGQGPEFLIYFQGTGAADDSGLPNDRFFAVRPEGSVSTLKIQRTERGDSAVYLCASSWGPGVAYEQYFGPGTRLTVT.

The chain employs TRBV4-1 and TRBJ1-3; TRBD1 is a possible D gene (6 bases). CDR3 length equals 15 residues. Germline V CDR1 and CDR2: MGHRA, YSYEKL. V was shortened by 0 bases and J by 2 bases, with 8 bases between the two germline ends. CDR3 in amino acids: CASSQDSGAGNTIYF. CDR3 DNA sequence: TGCGCCAGCAGCCAAGATTCAGGGGCTGGAAACACCATATATTTT.

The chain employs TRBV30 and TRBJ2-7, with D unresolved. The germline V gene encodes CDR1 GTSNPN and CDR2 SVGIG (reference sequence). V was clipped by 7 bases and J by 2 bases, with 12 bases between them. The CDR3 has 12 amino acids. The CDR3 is CASQVVTYEQYF. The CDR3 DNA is TGTGCCTCCCAGGTCGTCACCTACGAGCAGTACTTC.

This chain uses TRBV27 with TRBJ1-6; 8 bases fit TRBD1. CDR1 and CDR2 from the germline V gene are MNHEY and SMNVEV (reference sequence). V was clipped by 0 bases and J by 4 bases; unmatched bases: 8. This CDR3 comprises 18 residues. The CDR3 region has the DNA TGTGCCAGCAGTTTATCGAGGCAGGGGGCGGATTATAATTCACCCCTCCACTTT. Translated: CASSLSRQGADYNSPLHF.

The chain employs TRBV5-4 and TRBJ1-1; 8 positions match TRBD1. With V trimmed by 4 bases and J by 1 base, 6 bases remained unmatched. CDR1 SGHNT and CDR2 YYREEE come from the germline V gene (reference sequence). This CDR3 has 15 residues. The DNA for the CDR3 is TGTGCCAGCAGCGTTGCCGGGACAGGGAACACTGAAGCTTTCTTT. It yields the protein CASSVAGTGNTEAFF.

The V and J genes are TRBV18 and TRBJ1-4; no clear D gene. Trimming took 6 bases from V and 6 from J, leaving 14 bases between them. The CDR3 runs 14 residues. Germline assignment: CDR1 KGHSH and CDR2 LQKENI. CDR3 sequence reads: CASSLTQEDEKLFF. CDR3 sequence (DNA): TGTGCCAGCTCGCTAACCCAGGAGGATGAAAAACTGTTTTTT. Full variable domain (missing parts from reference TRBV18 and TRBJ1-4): NAGVMQNPRHLVRRRGQEARLRCSPMKGHSHVYWYRQLPEEGLKFMVYLQKENIIDESGMPKERFSAEFPKEGPSILRIQQVVRGDSAAYFCASSLTQEDEKLFFGSGTQLSVL.

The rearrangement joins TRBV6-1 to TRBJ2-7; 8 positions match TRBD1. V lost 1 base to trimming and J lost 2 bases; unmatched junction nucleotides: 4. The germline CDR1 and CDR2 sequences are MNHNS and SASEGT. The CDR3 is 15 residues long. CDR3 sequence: CASSEVLQGAYEQYF. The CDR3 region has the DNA TGTGCCAGCAGTGAAGTCTTACAGGGGGCCTACGAGCAGTACTTC.

CDR3 region: CATSPTWTGRDNEQFF. The DNA for the CDR3 is TGTGCCACCAGCCCGACGTGGACAGGACGGGACAATGAGCAGTTCTTC. J is TRBJ2-1 and V is TRBV15; 7 bases agree with TRBD1. This CDR3 is built from 16 residues. With V trimmed by 5 bases and J by 5 bases, 12 bases remained unmatched. The germline CDR1 and CDR2 sequences are LNHNV and YYDKDF (reference sequence).

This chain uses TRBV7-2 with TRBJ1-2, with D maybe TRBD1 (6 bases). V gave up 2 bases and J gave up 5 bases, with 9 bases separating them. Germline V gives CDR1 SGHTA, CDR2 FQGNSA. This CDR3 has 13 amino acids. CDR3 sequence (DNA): TGTGCCAGCAGCTTAAATACAGGGTATGGCTACACCTTC. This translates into CASSLNTGYGYTF.

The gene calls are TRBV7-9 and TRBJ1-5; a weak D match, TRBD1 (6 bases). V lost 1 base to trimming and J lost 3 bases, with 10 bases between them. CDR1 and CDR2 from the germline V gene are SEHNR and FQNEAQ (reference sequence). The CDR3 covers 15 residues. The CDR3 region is CASSLVGGANQPQHF. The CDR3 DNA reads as TGTGCCAGCAGCTTAGTGGGGGGGGCCAATCAGCCCCAGCATTTT.

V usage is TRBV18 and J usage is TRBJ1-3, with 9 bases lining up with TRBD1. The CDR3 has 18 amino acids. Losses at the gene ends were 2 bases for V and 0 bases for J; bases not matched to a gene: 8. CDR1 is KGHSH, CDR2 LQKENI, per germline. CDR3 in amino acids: CASSPTPGQGFSGNTIYF. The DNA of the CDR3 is TGTGCCAGCTCACCAACTCCGGGACAGGGTTTCTCTGGAAACACCATATATTTT.

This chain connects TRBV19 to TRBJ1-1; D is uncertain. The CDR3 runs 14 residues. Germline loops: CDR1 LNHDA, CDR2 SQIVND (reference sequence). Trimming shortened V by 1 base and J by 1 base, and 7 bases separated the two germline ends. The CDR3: CASSIVAGNTEAFF. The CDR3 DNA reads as TGTGCCAGTAGTATAGTTGCAGGGAACACTGAAGCTTTCTTT.

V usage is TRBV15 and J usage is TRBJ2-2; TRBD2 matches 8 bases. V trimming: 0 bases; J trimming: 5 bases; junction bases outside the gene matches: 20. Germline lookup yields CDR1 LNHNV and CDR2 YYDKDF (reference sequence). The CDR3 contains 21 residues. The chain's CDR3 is CATSRESGDMAGTSRTGELFF. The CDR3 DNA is TGTGCCACCAGCAGAGAGAGTGGGGACATGGCCGGGACTAGTCGTACCGGGGAGCTGTTTTTT.

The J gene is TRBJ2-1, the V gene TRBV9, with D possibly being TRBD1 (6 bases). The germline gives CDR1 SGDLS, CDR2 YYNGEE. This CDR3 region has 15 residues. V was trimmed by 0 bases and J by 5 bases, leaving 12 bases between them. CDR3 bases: TGTGCCAGCAGCGTAGGGGACACAGGGCACAATGAGCAGTTCTTC. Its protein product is CASSVGDTGHNEQFF.